These 7 T cell receptor beta chains originate from one sample sequenced in a study of blood T cells in healthy people across ages. A second PCR, run for 7 to 11 cycles, used a sample-barcoded 5' primer plus a J-beta primer mix. Using its own MiXCR run on the 5' RACE reads, TCRdb lists one record per CDR3 protein. The sample has 630,000 or so distinct CDR3 sequences, about 30% seen once. Sequenced input: blood. The receptors come from an elderly woman in good health.

The sample holds a few counts of this clonotype. A much bigger clone sits one base away, suggesting this may be a read error. The chain uses TRBV20-1 and TRBJ2-1; 7 positions agree with TRBD2. The end of the DNA is better explained by TRBJ2-7, so the J call may be wrong. Germline assignment: CDR1 DFQATT and CDR2 SNEGSKA (reference sequence). This CDR3 spans 17 amino acids. The CDR3 DNA is TGCAGTGCTAGAGATCCTAGCGGCCAGAGCTCCTACAATGAGCAGTACTTC. Protein product: CSARDPSGQSSYNEQYF.

This clonotype was seen ten or more times. The V and J genes are TRBV12-3 or TRBV12-4 and TRBJ2-3; possible D gene TRBD2, 6 bases. This CDR3 spans 15 amino acids. Trimming stripped 2 bases from V and 4 bases from J, with 13 bases between. The CDR3 here is CASSLPTSWPDTQYF. The CDR3 DNA reads as TGTGCCAGCAGTTTACCAACTAGCTGGCCAGATACGCAGTATTTT.

The V gene is TRBV30, the J gene TRBJ2-5; D unresolved. Trimming removed 3 bases at V and 5 bases at J, with 13 bases between. This CDR3 comprises 13 residues. Germline CDR1 and CDR2: GTSNPN and SVGIG (reference sequence). The DNA of the CDR3 is TGTGCCTGGAGGGTGGTGGTTAGCGAGACCCAGTACTTC. Its protein product is CAWRVVVSETQYF.

The chain joins TRBV6-2 or TRBV6-3 to TRBJ1-1; TRBD1 might be the D (5 bases). The germline V gene has CDR1 MNHEY and CDR2 SVGEGT. The CDR3 is 12 amino acids. V was cut by 4 bases and J by 10 bases, with 13 bases left in between. CDR3 residues: CASSLNQGTAFF. CDR3 DNA sequence: TGTGCCAGCAGTTTGAACCAGGGTACAGCTTTCTTT.

This clonotype was seen a few times. A read error is possible here, since a much larger clone lies one base away. Here the CDR3 reads CTSSSGVLSEQYF. DNA for the CDR3: TGTACCAGCAGCTCGGGCGTCCTCTCCGAGCAGTACTTC. V gene TRBV12-3 or TRBV12-4 combines with J gene TRBJ2-7, with unresolved D. The CDR3 loop spans 13 amino acids.

In its sample, this clonotype was seen a few times. The germline gene is not matched at one end of the junction; a read error may be the cause. The chain recombines TRBV7-8 with TRBJ2-1; 12 bases match TRBD2. Germline CDR1 is SGHVS and CDR2 is FQNEAQ. The length of the CDR3 is 17 residues. In nucleotides, the CDR3 is TGTGCCAGCAGCCGAGGGGCTAGCGGGGGGGGATGCAATGGGCAGTTCTTC. Its translation is CASSRGASGGGCNGQFF.

Only one count was recorded for this clonotype. The J gene is TRBJ2-4, the V gene TRBV12-3 or TRBV12-4, with D tentatively TRBD2 (6 bases). Trimming took off 6 bases at V and 13 bases at J, with 22 bases between the two ends. CDR3 size: 14 residues. CDR3 nucleotides: TGTGCCAGCAGCCCCCTTGACGGGAGCTACGAACAGTACTTC. Protein sequence: CASSPLDGSYEQYF.